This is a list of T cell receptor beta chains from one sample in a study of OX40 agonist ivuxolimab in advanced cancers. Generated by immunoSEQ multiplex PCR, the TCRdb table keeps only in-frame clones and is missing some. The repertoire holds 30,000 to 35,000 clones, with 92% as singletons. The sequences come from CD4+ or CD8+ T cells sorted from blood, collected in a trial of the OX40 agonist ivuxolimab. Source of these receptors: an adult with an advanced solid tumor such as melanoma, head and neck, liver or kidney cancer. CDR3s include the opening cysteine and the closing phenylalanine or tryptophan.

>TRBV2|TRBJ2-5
CASSEEGTSGGYQETQYF
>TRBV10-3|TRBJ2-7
CATRTEGIYEQYF
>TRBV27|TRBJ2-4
CASSLSAGPIGIQYF
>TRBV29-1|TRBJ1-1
CSVEPEAFF
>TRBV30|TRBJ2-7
CAWAAGSSYEQYF
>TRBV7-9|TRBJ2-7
CASSFEAGDYEQYF
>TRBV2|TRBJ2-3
CASFGGKGTQYF
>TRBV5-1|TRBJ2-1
CASSPRLAGEWNEQFF
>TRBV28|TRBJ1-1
CASSFGWDNRNTEAFF
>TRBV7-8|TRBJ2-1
CASSSPGLHYNEQFF
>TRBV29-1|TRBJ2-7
CSVDSGTDSYEQYF
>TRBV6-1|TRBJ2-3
CASSEASGSTDTQYF
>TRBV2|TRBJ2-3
CASRAGDGADTQYF
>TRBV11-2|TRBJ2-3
CASSLEPPSGTPTDTQYF
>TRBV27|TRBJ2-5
CASSLWSQETQYF
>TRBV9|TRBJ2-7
CASSAGGEGYEQYF
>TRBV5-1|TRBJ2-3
CASSSWGRTDTQYF
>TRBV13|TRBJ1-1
CASSLSLALDGRNTEAFF
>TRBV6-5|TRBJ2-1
CASSYLAGDNEQFF
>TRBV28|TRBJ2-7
CASSSPGQGPYEQYF
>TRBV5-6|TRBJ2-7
CASSQIVRSEQYF
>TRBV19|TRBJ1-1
CASTEGPMNTEAFF
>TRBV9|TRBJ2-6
CASSVRGSGRGANVLTF
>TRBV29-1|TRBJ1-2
CSVDTYGYTF
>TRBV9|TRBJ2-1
CASSVSGVSDEQFF
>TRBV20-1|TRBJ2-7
CSVPAGYEQYF
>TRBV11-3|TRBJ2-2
CASSFAGGLYTGELFF
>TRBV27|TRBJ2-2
CASGSGELFF
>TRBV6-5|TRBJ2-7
CASSGIGRDSYEQYF
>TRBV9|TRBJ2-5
CASSVMGLVGIQETQYF
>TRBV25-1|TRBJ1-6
CASSDPFPSGNNSPLHF
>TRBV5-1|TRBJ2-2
CAGSFYPWVPNTGELFF
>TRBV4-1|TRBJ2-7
CASSQGGVSYEQYF
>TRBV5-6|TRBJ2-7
CASSANWGSYEQYF
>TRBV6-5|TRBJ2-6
CASSSGVDGANVLTF
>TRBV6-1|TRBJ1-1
CASSAPLLGTENTEAFF
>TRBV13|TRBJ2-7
CASSLRTSGNYEQYF
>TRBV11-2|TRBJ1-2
CASSLELTGSYGYTF
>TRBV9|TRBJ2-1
CASSGGNEQFF
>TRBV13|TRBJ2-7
CASSLVRREQYF
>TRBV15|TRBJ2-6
CATSSRGANVLTF
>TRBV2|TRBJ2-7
CASRAYYEQYF
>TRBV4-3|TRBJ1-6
CASSHGTDPSPLHF
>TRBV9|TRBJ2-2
CASTIGGVSGELFF
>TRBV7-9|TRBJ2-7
CASSLDSDEQYF
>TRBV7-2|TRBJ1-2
CASRSRATGKDRAGYTF
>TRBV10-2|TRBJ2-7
CASRQGTYEQYF
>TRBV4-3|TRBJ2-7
CASSQDIWTEKSSYEQYF
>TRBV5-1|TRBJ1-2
CASSTLQGQNYGYTF
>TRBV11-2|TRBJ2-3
CASSSVTDTQYF
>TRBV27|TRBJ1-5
CASRNRENQPQHF
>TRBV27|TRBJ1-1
CASSLFSGGATEAFF